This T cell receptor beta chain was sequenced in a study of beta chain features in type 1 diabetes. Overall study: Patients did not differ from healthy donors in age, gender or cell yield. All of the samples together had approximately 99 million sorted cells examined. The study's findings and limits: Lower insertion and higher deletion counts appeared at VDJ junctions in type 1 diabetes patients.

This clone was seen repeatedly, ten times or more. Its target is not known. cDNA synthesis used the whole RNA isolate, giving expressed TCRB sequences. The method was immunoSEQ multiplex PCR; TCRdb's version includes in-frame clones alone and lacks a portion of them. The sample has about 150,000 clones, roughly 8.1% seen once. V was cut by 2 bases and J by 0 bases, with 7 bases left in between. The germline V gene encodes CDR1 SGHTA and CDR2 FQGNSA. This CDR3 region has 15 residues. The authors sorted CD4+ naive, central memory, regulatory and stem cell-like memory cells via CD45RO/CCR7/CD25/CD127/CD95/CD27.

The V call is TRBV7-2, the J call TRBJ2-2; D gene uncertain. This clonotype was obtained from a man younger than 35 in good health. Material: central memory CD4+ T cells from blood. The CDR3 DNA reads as TGTGCCAGCAGCTTAAACAGCCCGAACACCGGGGAGCTGTTTTTT. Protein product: CASSLNSPNTGELFF.